This is a list of T cell receptor beta chains from one sample in a study of beta chain features in type 1 diabetes. TCRdb keeps only in-frame clones here, not all; method: immunoSEQ multiplex PCR. Of more than 350,000 clones listed, about an eighth are singletons. Source material: naive CD4+ T cells from blood. All receptors derive from a woman aged 18-29 years in good health. CDR3s include the opening cysteine and the closing phenylalanine or tryptophan. The D gene is left open where the match is weak. Only part of the rows carry a size: once, few, many, or a class if the clone is expanded.

j_call | clone_size | v_call | cdr3_length | d_call | cdr3_aa
TRBJ2-7 | NA | TRBV20-1 | 11 | NA | CSASWGDEQYF
TRBJ2-3 | NA | TRBV7-9 | 14 | TRBD1 | CASSLGQGADTQYF
TRBJ2-2 | few | TRBV7-8 | 15 | TRBD2 | CAWGGRVTNTGELFF
TRBJ2-1 | NA | TRBV4-1 | 14 | NA | CASRRRAANNEQFF
TRBJ1-2 | NA | TRBV15 | 15 | TRBD1 | CATSRDRGPFYGYTF
TRBJ2-3 | NA | TRBV12-5 | 18 | TRBD2 | CASAEGGLAGSSTDTQYF
TRBJ2-3 | NA | TRBV11-3 | 14 | TRBD2 | CASSFAGVGDTQYF
TRBJ1-2 | NA | TRBV7-9 | 16 | NA | CASSLFLAGVNYGYTF
TRBJ2-1 | few | TRBV10-3 | 15 | TRBD2 | CAISLAGDGNNEQFF
TRBJ2-7 | few | TRBV27 | 14 | NA | CASSLSAGVYEQYF
TRBJ2-1 | few | TRBV29-1 | 15 | NA | CSVGGRVSSYNEQFF
TRBJ2-5 | NA | TRBV12-5 | 14 | NA | CASGLWLSEETQYF
TRBJ2-5 | NA | TRBV29-1 | 14 | TRBD1 | CSVDLTGAQETQYF
TRBJ1-1 | NA | TRBV2 | 13 | NA | CASSVSFGTEAFF
TRBJ1-4 | NA | TRBV4-1 | 15 | NA | CASSQFETTNEKLFF
TRBJ2-7 | NA | TRBV19 | 13 | NA | CASKAGVTYEQYF
TRBJ1-2 | few | TRBV29-1 | 15 | NA | CSVEDLGRGAYGYTF
TRBJ1-1 | NA | TRBV7-2 | 14 | NA | CASSLRQMNTEAFF
TRBJ2-1 | NA | TRBV6-5 | 16 | NA | CASSSLGKTEYNEQFF
TRBJ2-6 | NA | TRBV30 | 19 | TRBD1 | CAWSGLTGNLLSGANVLTF
TRBJ1-1 | few | TRBV7-2 | 13 | NA | CASSLSGNTEAFF
TRBJ2-3 | NA | TRBV29-1 | 11 | NA | CSVDVTDTQYF
TRBJ2-7 | few | TRBV11-2 | 14 | TRBD2 | CASWKSGIVHEQYF
TRBJ2-1 | few | TRBV11-1 | 16 | TRBD2 | CASSAGGRTAGDEQFF
TRBJ1-6 | few | TRBV9 | 16 | NA | CASSVGPTGADSPLHF
TRBJ1-6 | NA | TRBV2 | 12 | NA | CASSVTASPLHF
TRBJ1-5 | NA | TRBV20-1 | 11 | NA | CSASRDQPQHF
TRBJ1-2 | few | TRBV20-1 | 11 | NA | CSGFGRGGYTF
TRBJ2-3 | NA | TRBV7-9 | 16 | NA | CASTSLGGPSTDTQYF
TRBJ1-2 | NA | TRBV29-1 | 13 | NA | CSAFKTQGYGYTF
TRBJ2-7 | NA | TRBV14 | 12 | NA | CASSQGDYEQYF
TRBJ2-7 | NA | TRBV5-1 | 15 | NA | CASSAGLSNSYEQYF
TRBJ1-2 | few | TRBV29-1 | 12 | NA | CSVDQVTRGYTF
TRBJ1-2 | NA | TRBV9 | 12 | NA | CASVSEVYGYTF
TRBJ2-1 | few | TRBV11-3 | 13 | NA | CASSYQDHNFLFF
TRBJ2-5 | few | TRBV7-2 | 19 | TRBD2 | CASSRGTSGSFSSGETQYF
TRBJ2-2 | NA | TRBV7-2 | 16 | NA | CASSLVAGWNTGELFF
TRBJ2-5 | many | TRBV7-9 | 12 | NA | CASSSLGETQYF
TRBJ2-6 | NA | TRBV5-1 | 15 | NA | CASSQPRTGANVLTF
TRBJ1-2 | NA | TRBV7-2 | 16 | NA | CASSTGTFPSGYGYTF
TRBJ2-5 | NA | TRBV14 | 14 | NA | CASSQAPLPGTQYF
TRBJ2-1 | few | TRBV9 | 16 | NA | CASSPQGGSSYNEQFF
TRBJ2-4 | NA | TRBV5-1 | 14 | TRBD1 | CASSTGQVKNIQYF
TRBJ1-5 | NA | TRBV2 | 12 | NA | CASSESGQPQHF
TRBJ2-3 | few | TRBV25-1 | 13 | TRBD1 | CASRGQGTDTQYF
TRBJ1-1 | NA | TRBV4-3 | 11 | NA | CASSLSDEAFF
TRBJ2-2 | few | TRBV9 | 12 | NA | CASRTAAGELFF
TRBJ2-7 | NA | TRBV18 | 12 | TRBD2 | CASSPGRIEQYF
TRBJ1-5 | NA | TRBV15 | 15 | TRBD1 | CATSFGGQGPRPQHF
TRBJ2-7 | few | TRBV9 | 17 | TRBD1 | CASSVAPPGQGSAEQYF
TRBJ2-1 | NA | TRBV7-3 | 16 | TRBD1 | CASSSRDREIYNEQFF
TRBJ1-1 | NA | TRBV29-1 | 13 | TRBD1 | CCVGDRGYTEAFF
TRBJ2-2 | NA | TRBV9 | 16 | TRBD1 | CASSPHGQANTGELFF
TRBJ2-2 | few | TRBV6-1 | 15 | NA | CASSEATGLAGELFF